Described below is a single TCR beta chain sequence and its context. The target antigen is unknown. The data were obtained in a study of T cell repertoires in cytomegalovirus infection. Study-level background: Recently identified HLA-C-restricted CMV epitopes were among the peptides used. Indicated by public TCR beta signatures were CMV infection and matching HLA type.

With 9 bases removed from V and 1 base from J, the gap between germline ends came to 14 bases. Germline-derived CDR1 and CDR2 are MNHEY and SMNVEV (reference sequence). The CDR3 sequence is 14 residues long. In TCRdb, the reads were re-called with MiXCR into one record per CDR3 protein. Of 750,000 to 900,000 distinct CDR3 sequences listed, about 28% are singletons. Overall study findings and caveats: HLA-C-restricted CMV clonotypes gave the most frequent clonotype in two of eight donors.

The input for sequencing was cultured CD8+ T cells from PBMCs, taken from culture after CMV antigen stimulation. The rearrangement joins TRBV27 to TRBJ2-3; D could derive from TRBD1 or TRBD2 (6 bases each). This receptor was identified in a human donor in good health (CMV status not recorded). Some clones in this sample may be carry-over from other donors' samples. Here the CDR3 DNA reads TGTGCCAGTAGGGCGGAGGGGGGCACAGATACGCAGTATTTT. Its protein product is CASRAEGGTDTQYF.